This T cell receptor beta chain was identified in a study of OX40 agonist ivuxolimab in advanced cancers. Overall study: Three patients responded partially, comprising one with hepatocellular carcinoma and two with cutaneous melanoma.

Collection of blood occurred at baseline, at cycle 4 day 1, and at cycle 7 day 1. The CDR3 has 13 amino acids. V was trimmed by 7 bases and J by 1 base, leaving 10 bases between them. Per germline, CDR1 SGHKS and CDR2 YYEKEE (reference sequence). Produced via immunoSEQ multiplex PCR; TCRdb's table is partial and in-frame only. The sample contains 55,000 to 65,000 clones, 84% of which appear only once. This clonotype originated in an adult with an advanced solid tumor such as melanoma, head and neck, liver or kidney cancer. The starting material was CD4+ or CD8+ T cells sorted from blood, obtained in a trial of the OX40 agonist ivuxolimab. The chain combines TRBV5-5 with TRBJ2-3; D unclear. CDR3 loop: CASCPTGTDTQYF. CDR3 coding DNA: TGTGCCAGCTGCCCTACCGGCACAGATACGCAGTATTTT. Supplemented by reference TRBV5-5 and TRBJ2-3, the full variable domain reads DAGVTQSPTHLIKTRGQQVTLRCSPISGHKSVSWYQQVLGQGPQFIFQYYEKEERGRGNFPDRFSARQFPNYSSELNVNALLLGDSALYLCASCPTGTDTQYFGPGTRLTVL.